Shown below are 7 T cell receptor beta chains from a single sample sequenced in a study of chemoradiotherapy in HPV16-positive cancers. Sequenced by immunoSEQ multiplex PCR; TCRdb stores in-frame clones only, minus some. The sample records just over 25,000 clones, roughly nine tenths being singletons. This sample comprised blood, obtained from a patient who underwent chemoradiotherapy. Every receptor here comes from a human donor with HPV-associated anogenital cancer.

This clone appeared a few times. This chain uses TRBV7-9 with TRBJ1-1, with D possibly TRBD1 on 6 matching bases. Germline V gene lookup returns CDR1 SEHNR and CDR2 FQNEAQ (reference sequence). This CDR3 has 14 residues. The germline V and J ends were trimmed by 0 bases and 5 bases, with 10 bases remaining between them. The CDR3 loop is CASSLARGGTEAFF. The CDR3 DNA is TGTGCCAGCAGCTTAGCCAGGGGAGGAACTGAAGCTTTCTTT.

This sequence joins TRBV7-8 and TRBJ2-7; D remains ambiguous. The CDR3 consists of 13 residues. CDR1 and CDR2 from the germline V gene are SGHVS and FQNEAQ. V dropped 1 base and J dropped 6 bases, with 10 bases sitting between them. The CDR3 protein is CASSLGGSSEQYF. CDR3 sequence (DNA): TGTGCCAGCAGCTTAGGGGGTAGTAGCGAGCAGTACTTC.

The chain joins TRBV28 to TRBJ2-7; 7 bases are a match to TRBD1. Looked up from germline, CDR1 is MDHEN and CDR2 is SYDVKM. V trimming: 3 bases; J trimming: 2 bases; junction bases outside the gene matches: 4. This CDR3 contains 14 residues. This CDR3 is CASSFMTGPYEQYF. Here the CDR3 DNA reads TGTGCCAGCAGTTTCATGACAGGGCCCTACGAGCAGTACTTC.

The chain joins TRBV6-5 to TRBJ2-3; D gene uncertain. Germline V gene sequence: CDR1 MNHEY, CDR2 SVGAGI. The CDR3 extends over 13 amino acids. With 3 bases removed from V and 6 bases from J, the gap between germline ends came to 10 bases. CDR3 DNA sequence: TGTGCCAGCAGTTATGCCGAGCTGGATACGCAGTATTTT. Translated, it gives CASSYAELDTQYF.

The chain links TRBV7-3 to TRBJ2-3, with TRBD2 identical over 7 bases. V dropped 5 bases and J dropped 5; count of bases not matched to a gene: 7. The CDR3 spans 14 residues. Per the germline V gene, CDR1 is SGHTA and CDR2 is FQGTGA. CDR3 in DNA: TGTGCCAGCAGCCCCAGCGGGGTTGAAGATACGCAGTATTTT. It is translated as CASSPSGVEDTQYF.

This chain links TRBV5-1 with TRBJ2-5; TRBD2 agrees at 12 bases. Germline lookup yields CDR1 SGHRS and CDR2 YFSETQ. This CDR3 has 16 residues. V was pared by 2 bases and J by 1 base, with 3 bases of the junction left unmatched. The CDR3 sequence is CASSFTSGGPQETQYF. The CDR3 DNA follows: TGCGCCAGCAGCTTTACTAGCGGGGGGCCCCAAGAGACCCAGTACTTC.

V usage is TRBV28 and J usage is TRBJ2-2, with a tentative D call TRBD2 (6 bases). Deletions cut 3 bases from V and 3 bases from J, with 8 bases between. Germline CDR1 reads MDHEN; CDR2 reads SYDVKM. This CDR3 has 14 amino acids. CDR3 loop: CASSFREYTGELFF. As DNA, the CDR3 is TGTGCCAGCAGTTTTCGGGAGTACACCGGGGAGCTGTTTTTT.